Below, one TCR beta chain is given with its context. The CDR3 has 17 amino acids. Germline CDR1 SQVTM, CDR2 ANQGSEA. J lost 0 bases, V lost 1 base, and 8 bases had no gene match. This sample is drawn from a study of blood T cell repertoires in COVID-19. Original analysis: Estimation of nucleated cell counts was performed using reference gene primer amplification. Only in-frame clones appear in the TCRdb table, and some are missing; sequencing was by immunoSEQ multiplex PCR. V and J calls plus clone size are reproduced from that table; the DNA served to infer D and trimming. Of about 150,000 clones listed, more than 70% are singletons.

J is TRBJ2-1 and V is TRBV29-1; 8 nucleotides agree with TRBD2. The receptor was isolated from a man aged 18-30 years with active or convalescent COVID-19. The sample was peripheral blood. The DNA for the CDR3 is TGCAGCGTTGAAGGTACTAGCGGACCTAGCTCCTACAATGAGCAGTTCTTC. Its protein is CSVEGTSGPSSYNEQFF.